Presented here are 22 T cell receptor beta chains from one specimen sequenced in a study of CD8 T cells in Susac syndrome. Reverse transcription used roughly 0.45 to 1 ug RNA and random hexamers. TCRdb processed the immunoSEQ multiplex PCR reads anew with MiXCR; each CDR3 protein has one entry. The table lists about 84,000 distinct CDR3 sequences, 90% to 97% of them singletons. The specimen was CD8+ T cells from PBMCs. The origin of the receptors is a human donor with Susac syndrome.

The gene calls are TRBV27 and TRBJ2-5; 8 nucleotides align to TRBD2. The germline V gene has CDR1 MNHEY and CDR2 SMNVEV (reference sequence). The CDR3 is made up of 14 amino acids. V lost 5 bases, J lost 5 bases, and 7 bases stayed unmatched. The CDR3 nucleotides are TGTGCCAGCAGTCCTCTCGGGGGGGCCGAGACCCAGTACTTC. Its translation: CASSPLGGAETQYF.

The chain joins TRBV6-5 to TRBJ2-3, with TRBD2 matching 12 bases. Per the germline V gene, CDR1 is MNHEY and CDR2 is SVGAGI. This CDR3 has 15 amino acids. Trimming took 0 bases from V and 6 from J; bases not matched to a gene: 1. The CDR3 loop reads CASSYSTSGGDTQYF. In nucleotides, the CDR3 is TGTGCCAGCAGTTACTCGACTAGCGGGGGTGATACGCAGTATTTT.

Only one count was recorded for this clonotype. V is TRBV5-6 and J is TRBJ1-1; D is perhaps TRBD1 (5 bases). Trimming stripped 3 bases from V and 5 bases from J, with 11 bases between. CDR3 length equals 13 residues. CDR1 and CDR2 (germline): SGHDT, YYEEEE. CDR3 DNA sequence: TGTGCCAGCAGCTGGGGGTGGAGGACTGAAGCTTTCTTT. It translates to CASSWGWRTEAFF.

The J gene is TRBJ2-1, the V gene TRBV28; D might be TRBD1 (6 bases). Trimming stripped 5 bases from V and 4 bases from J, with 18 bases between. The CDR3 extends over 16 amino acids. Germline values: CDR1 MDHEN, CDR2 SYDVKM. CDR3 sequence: CASSPWDTLPYNEQFF. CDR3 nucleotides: TGTGCCAGCAGTCCGTGGGACACACTTCCGTACAATGAGCAGTTCTTC.

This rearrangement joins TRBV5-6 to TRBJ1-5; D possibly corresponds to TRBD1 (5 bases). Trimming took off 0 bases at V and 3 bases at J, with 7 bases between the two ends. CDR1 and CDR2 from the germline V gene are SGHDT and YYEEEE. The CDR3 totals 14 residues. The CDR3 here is CASSLGRVNQPQHF. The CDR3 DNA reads TGTGCCAGCAGCTTGGGCAGGGTCAATCAGCCCCAGCATTTT.

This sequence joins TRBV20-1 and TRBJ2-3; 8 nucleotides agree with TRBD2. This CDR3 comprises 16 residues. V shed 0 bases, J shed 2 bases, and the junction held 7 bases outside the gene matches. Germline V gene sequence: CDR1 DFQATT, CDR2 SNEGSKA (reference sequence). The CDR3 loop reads CSARDIAGLNTDTQYF. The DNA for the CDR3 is TGCAGTGCTAGAGATATAGCGGGGCTCAACACAGATACGCAGTATTTT.

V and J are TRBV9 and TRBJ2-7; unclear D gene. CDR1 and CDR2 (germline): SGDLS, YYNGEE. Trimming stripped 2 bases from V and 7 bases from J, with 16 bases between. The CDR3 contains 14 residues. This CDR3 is CASSVAGDSKEQYV. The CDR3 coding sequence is TGTGCCAGCAGCGTGGCAGGTGATAGTAAGGAGCAGTACGTC.

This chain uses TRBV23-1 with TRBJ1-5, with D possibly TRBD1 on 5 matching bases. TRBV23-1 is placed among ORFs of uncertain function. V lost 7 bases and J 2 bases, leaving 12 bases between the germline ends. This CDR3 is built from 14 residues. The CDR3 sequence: CASTRGGGNQPQHF. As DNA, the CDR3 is TGCGCCAGCACCCGGGGCGGGGGCAATCAGCCCCAGCATTTT.

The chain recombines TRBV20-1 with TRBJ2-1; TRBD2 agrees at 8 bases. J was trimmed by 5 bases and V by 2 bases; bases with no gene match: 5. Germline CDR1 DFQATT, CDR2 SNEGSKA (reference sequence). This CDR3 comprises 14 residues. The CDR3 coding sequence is TGCAGTGCTAGAAGACGGGAGGGAGACAATGAGCAGTTCTTC. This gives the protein CSARRREGDNEQFF.

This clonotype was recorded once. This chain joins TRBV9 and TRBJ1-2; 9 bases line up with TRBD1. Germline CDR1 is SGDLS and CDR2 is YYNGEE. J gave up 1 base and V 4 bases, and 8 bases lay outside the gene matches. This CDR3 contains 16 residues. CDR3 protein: CASSYSRTGDNYGYTF. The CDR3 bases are TGTGCCAGCAGCTACTCCAGGACAGGGGATAACTATGGCTACACCTTC.

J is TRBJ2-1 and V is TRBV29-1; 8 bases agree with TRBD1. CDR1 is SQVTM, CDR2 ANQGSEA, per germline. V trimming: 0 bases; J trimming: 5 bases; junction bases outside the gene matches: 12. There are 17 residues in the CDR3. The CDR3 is CSVEDRDRPFADNEQFF. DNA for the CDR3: TGCAGCGTTGAAGATAGGGACAGGCCCTTTGCGGACAATGAGCAGTTCTTC.

The CDR3 sequence is CASTRTAYNEQFF. The CDR3 coding sequence is TGTGCCAGCACCCGGACAGCCTACAATGAGCAGTTCTTC. This sequence joins TRBV6-2 or TRBV6-3 and TRBJ2-1; possible D gene TRBD1, 6 bases. The V gene lost 7 bases and the J gene lost 2 bases, with 9 bases spanning the gap. CDR1 and CDR2 (germline): MNHEY, SVGEGT. The length of the CDR3 is 13 residues.

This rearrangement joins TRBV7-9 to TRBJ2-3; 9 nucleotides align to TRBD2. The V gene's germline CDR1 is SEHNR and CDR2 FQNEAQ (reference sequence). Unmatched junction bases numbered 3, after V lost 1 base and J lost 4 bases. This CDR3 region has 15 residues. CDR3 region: CASSLGSGSADTQYF. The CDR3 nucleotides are TGTGCCAGCAGCTTAGGTAGCGGGAGCGCAGATACGCAGTATTTT.

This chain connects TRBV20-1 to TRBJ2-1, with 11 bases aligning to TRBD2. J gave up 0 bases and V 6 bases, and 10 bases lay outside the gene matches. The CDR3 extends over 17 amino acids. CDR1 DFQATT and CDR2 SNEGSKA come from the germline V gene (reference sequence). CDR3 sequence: CSATRLAGISSYNEQFF. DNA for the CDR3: TGCAGTGCCACACGACTAGCGGGGATCAGCTCCTACAATGAGCAGTTCTTC.

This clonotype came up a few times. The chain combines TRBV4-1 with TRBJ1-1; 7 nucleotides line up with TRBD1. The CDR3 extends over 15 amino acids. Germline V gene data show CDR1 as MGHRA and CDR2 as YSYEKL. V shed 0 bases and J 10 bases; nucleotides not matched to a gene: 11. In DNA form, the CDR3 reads TGCGCCAGCAGCCAAGAGGGAGGGGGCGCCTACGGAGCTTTCTTT. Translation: CASSQEGGGAYGAFF.

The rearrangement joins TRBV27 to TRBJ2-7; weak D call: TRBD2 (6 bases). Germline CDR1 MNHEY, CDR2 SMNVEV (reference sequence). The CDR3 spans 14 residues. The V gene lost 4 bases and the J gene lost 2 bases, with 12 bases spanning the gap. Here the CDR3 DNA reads TGTGCCAGCAGTTCCGGACCGGGAGCCTACGAGCAGTACTTC. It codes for CASSSGPGAYEQYF.

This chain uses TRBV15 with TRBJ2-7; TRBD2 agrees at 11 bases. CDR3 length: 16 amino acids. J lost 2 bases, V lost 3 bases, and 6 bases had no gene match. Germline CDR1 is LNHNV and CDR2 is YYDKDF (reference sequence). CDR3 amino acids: CATSSGGTSGTYEQYF. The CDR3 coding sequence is TGTGCCACCAGCAGCGGCGGGACTAGCGGAACCTACGAGCAGTACTTC.

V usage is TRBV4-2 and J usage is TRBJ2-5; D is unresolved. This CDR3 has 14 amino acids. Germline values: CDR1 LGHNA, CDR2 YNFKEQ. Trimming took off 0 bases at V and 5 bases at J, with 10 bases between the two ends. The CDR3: CASSQEGIGETQYF. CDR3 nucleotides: TGTGCCAGCAGCCAAGAGGGGATAGGGGAGACCCAGTACTTC.

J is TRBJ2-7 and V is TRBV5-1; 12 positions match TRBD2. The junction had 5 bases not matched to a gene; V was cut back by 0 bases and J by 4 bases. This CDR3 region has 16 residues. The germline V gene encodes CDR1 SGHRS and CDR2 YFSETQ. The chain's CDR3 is CASSLEPSGRGYEQYF. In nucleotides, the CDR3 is TGCGCCAGCAGCTTGGAACCTAGCGGGAGGGGTTACGAGCAGTACTTC.

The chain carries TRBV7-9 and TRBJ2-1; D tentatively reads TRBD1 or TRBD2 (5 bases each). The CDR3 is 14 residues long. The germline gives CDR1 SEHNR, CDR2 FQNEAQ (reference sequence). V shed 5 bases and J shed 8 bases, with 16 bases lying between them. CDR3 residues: CASSPSWGSDEQFF. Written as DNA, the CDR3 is TGTGCCAGCAGCCCCTCGTGGGGGAGCGATGAGCAGTTCTTC.

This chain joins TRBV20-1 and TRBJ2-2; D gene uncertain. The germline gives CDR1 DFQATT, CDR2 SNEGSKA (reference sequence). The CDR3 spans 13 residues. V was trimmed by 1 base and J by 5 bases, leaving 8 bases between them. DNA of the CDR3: TGCAGTGCTAGAGGGGAAGTAACCGGGGAGCTGTTTTTT. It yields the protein CSARGEVTGELFF.

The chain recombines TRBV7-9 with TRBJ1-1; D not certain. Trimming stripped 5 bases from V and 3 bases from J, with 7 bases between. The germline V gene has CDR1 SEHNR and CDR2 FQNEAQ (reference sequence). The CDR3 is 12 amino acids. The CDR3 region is CASSPRDTEAFF. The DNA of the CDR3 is TGTGCCAGCAGCCCTCGGGACACTGAAGCTTTCTTT.